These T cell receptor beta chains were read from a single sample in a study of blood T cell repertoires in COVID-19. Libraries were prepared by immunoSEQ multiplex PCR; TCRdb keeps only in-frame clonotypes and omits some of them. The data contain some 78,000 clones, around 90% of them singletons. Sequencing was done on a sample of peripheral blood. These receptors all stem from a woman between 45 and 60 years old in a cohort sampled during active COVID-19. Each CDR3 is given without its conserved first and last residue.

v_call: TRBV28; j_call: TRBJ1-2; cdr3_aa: ASTTGTKFFYGYT
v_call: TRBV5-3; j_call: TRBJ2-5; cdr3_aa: ARSSMGSCGRGEIQKETQY
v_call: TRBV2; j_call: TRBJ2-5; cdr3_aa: ASNRGVQETQY
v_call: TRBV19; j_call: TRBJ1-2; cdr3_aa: ASTPTPAAPGGYT
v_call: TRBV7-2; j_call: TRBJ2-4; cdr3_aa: ASSLTGISDIQY
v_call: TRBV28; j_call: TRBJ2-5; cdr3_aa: ASSLSFGGIETQY
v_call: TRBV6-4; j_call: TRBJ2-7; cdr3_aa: ASSEGGQGPYEQY
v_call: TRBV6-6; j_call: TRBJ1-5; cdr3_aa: ASTQGAEPQH
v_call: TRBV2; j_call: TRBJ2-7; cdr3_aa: ASSGQGYYEQY
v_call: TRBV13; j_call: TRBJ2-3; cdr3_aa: ASSLGLGAGDTQY
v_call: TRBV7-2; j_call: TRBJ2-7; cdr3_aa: ASSWETPSYEQY
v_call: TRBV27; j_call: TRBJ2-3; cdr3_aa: ASSFSDTQY
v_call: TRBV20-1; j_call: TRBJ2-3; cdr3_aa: SASAISGSSTDTQY
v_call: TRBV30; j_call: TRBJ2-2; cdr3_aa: AGPRRTSHTGELF
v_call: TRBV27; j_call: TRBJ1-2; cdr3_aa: ASSLSQGVNYGYT
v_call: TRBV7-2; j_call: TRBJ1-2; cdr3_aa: ASSLEHSRPLNGYT
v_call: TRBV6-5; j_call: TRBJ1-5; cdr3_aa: ASSSGLAYQPQH
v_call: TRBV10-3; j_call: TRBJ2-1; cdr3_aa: AIRSNRAGENEQF
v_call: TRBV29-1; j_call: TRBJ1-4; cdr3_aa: SVGTGANEKLF